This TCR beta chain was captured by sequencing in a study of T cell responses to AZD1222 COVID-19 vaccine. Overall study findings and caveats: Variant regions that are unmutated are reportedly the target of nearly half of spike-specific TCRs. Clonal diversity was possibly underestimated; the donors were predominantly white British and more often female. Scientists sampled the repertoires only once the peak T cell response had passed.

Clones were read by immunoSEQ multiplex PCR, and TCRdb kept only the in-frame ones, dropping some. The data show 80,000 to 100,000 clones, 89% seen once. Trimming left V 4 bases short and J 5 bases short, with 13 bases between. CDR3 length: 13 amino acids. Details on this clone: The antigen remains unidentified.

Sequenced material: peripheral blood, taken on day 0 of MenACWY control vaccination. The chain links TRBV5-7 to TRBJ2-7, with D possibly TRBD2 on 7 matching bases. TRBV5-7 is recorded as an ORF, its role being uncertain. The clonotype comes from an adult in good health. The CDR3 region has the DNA TGTGCCAGCAGCAGTGGGGGGGGGCACGAGCAGTACTTC. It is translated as CASSSGGGHEQYF.